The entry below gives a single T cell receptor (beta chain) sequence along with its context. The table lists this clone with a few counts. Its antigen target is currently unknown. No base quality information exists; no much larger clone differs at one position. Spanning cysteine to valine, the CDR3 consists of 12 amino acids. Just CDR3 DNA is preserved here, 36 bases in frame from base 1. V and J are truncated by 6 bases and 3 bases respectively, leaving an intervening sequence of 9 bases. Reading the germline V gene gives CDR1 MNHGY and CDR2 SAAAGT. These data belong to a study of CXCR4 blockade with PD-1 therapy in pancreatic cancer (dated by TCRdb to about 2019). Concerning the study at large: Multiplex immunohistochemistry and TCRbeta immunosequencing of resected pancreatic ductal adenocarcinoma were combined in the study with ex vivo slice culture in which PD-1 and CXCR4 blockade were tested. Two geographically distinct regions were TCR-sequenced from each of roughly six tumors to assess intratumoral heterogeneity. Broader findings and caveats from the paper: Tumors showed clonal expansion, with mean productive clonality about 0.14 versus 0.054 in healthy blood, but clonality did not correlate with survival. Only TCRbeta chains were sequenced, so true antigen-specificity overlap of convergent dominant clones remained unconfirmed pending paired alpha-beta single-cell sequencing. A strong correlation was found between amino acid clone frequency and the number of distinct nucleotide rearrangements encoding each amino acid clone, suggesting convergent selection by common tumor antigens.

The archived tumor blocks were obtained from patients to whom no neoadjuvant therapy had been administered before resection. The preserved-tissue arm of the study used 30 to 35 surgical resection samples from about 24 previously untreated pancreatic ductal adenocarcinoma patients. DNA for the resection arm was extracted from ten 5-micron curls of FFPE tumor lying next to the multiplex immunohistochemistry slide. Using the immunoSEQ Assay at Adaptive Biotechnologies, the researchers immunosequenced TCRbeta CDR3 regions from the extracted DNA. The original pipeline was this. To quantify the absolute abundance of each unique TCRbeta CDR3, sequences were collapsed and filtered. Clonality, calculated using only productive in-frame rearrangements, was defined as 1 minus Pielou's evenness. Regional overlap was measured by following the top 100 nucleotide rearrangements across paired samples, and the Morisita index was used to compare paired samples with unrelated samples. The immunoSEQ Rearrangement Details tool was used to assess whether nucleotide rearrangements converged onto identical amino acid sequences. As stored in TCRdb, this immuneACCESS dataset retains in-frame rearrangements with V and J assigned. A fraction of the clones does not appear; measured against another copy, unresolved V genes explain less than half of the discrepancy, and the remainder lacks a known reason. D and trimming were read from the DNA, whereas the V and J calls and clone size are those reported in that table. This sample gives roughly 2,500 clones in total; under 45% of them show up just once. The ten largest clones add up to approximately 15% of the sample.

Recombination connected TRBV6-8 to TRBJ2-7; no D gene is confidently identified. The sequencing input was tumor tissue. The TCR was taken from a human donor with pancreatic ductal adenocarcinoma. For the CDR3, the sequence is CASSLDGYEQYV. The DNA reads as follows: TGTGCCAGCAGCCTAGACGGCTACGAGCAGTACGTC.